These 11 T cell receptor beta chains came from one sample sequenced in a study of neurological immune-mediated disorders. TCRdb analysed the 5' RACE reads with MiXCR anew, one entry per CDR3 protein. There are tens of thousands of distinct CDR3 sequences in the sample; 4.5% occur only once, and 6.9% lies in the top ten. Sequences were obtained from PBMCs. Receptor source: a man aged 25-45 years with multiple sclerosis.

V is TRBV5-8 and J is TRBJ1-1; D is possibly TRBD1 (5 bases). V lost 2 bases to trimming and J lost 4 bases, with 18 bases between them. The CDR3 totals 16 residues. From germline, CDR1 is SGHTS and CDR2 YDEGEE. The CDR3 spells CASSFENRRGSTEAFF. The CDR3 nucleotides read TGTGCCAGCAGCTTCGAAAATCGAAGGGGAAGCACTGAAGCTTTCTTT. The full variable domain, in which reference TRBV5-8 and TRBJ1-1 provide the parts outside the CDR3, is EAGVTQSPTHLIKTRGQQATLRCSPISGHTSVYWYQQALGLGLQFLLWYDEGEERNRGNFPPRFSGRQFPNYSSELNVNALELEDSALYLCASSFENRRGSTEAFFGQGTRLTVV.

As to this clonotype: This may arise from a read error, as a much more abundant clone is one base away. V gene TRBV24-1 combines with J gene TRBJ2-2; D is unresolved. CDR1 is KGHDR and CDR2 is SFDVKD in the germline V gene. This CDR3 spans 13 amino acids. The DNA of the CDR3 is TGTGTCACCAGTGATTTAATGGTCGGGGAGCTGTTTTTT. Translation: CVTSDLMVGELFF.

This clonotype was counted between two and nine times. The chain is built from TRBV29-1 and TRBJ2-5, with a tentative D call TRBD2 (5 bases). The CDR3 totals 15 residues. V was pared by 3 bases and J by 5 bases, with 19 bases between. Germline CDR1 SQVTM, CDR2 ANQGSEA. For the CDR3, the DNA is TGCAGCGTTGATCGGCCTGGGCTGCGCGGGGAGACCCAGTACTTC. This translates into CSVDRPGLRGETQYF.

Remarks on this clonotype: Possible read error: a much larger clone is one base away. The conserved closing phenylalanine or tryptophan is absent in this CDR3, likely reflecting a read error. The chain recombines TRBV10-3 with TRBJ2-6, with D hard to call. The CDR3 covers 13 residues. CDR1 is ENHRY and CDR2 is SYGVKD in the germline V gene. The germline V and J ends were trimmed by 5 bases and 0 bases, with 2 bases remaining between them. CDR3 loop: CAISSSGANVLTI. CDR3 DNA sequence: TGTGCCATCAGTAGCTCTGGGGCCAACGTCCTGACTATC.

This clonotype appeared many times. The J gene is TRBJ2-5, the V gene TRBV4-1; 7 nucleotides agree with TRBD1. The germline gives CDR1 MGHRA, CDR2 YSYEKL. The CDR3 totals 14 residues. V shed 2 bases and J 2 bases; nucleotides not matched to a gene: 2. CDR3: CASSQQGDQETQYF. For the CDR3, the DNA is TGCGCCAGCAGCCAACAGGGGGATCAAGAGACCCAGTACTTC.

This clonotype occurred a few times. The chain is built from TRBV2 and TRBJ2-5; D gene uncertain. Germline CDR1 is SNHLY and CDR2 is FYNNEI. The length of the CDR3 is 14 residues. V lost 7 bases and J 1 base, leaving 13 bases between the germline ends. The CDR3 loop is CASNGVSLQETQYF. CDR3 bases: TGTGCCAGCAATGGTGTTTCTCTCCAAGAGACCCAGTACTTC.

This clonotype showed up many times. The chain carries TRBV29-1 and TRBJ2-3, with TRBD2 matching over 7 bases. V shed 1 base, J shed 5 bases, and the junction held 3 bases outside the gene matches. CDR3 size: 13 residues. The germline gives CDR1 SQVTM, CDR2 ANQGSEA. CDR3 coding DNA: TGCAGCGTTGAAGCGGGGGGAATAGATACGCAGTATTTT. It specifies CSVEAGGIDTQYF.

This clonotype was seen a few times. The rearrangement joins TRBV5-5 to TRBJ1-1; no definite D call. This CDR3 region has 17 residues. The V end was cut by 4 bases, the J end by 4 bases, with 23 bases between. Looked up from germline, CDR1 is SGHKS and CDR2 is YYEKEE (reference sequence). The chain's CDR3 is CASSTLERAARGTEAFF. CDR3 coding DNA: TGTGCCAGCAGCACTTTGGAGCGGGCCGCCCGGGGCACTGAAGCTTTCTTT. Full variable domain (outside the CDR3, taken from reference TRBV5-5 and TRBJ1-1): DAGVTQSPTHLIKTRGQQVTLRCSPISGHKSVSWYQQVLGQGPQFIFQYYEKEERGRGNFPDRFSARQFPNYSSELNVNALLLGDSALYLCASSTLERAARGTEAFFGQGTRLTVV.

This clonotype has ten or more counts. The V and J genes are TRBV29-1 and TRBJ2-6, with a tentative D call TRBD2 (7 bases). Germline V CDR1 and CDR2: SQVTM, ANQGSEA. The CDR3 contains 15 residues. CDR3 nucleotide sequence: TGCGGGACCCGGGGGGCGCGTCCCGGGGCCAACGTCCTGACTTTC. As protein: CGTRGARPGANVLTF.

This clonotype was observed at least ten times. The rearrangement uses TRBV27 and TRBJ2-3; D is ambiguous. CDR1 and CDR2 (germline): MNHEY, SMNVEV (reference sequence). The V end was cut by 6 bases, the J end by 4 bases, with 14 bases between. The CDR3 is made up of 14 amino acids. CDR3 loop: CASSPTQKADTQYF. DNA of the CDR3: TGTGCCAGCAGCCCGACACAGAAGGCAGATACGCAGTATTTT.

This clonotype was recorded many times. The J gene is TRBJ2-5, the V gene TRBV7-2, with D unclear. V shed 3 bases and J shed 5 bases, with 4 bases lying between them. The CDR3 totals 11 residues. Germline CDR1 SGHTA, CDR2 FQGNSA. CDR3 sequence (DNA): TGTGCCAGCAGCTTTACCGAGACCCAGTACTTC. Amino acids: CASSFTETQYF.